This is a list of T cell receptor beta chains from one sample in a study of cytomegalovirus exposure and HLA in healthy donors. TCRdb keeps only in-frame clones here, not all; method: immunoSEQ multiplex PCR. In the table there are some 190,000 clones, 65% to 85% of which are singletons. Source material: PBMCs. All receptors derive from a woman in her late teens or twenties in good health and CMV-seronegative. Each CDR3 is given without its conserved first and last residue. Each record gives: V gene, J gene, clone size, CDR3 protein. Where a row states a size, it is once, few, many or the class of an expanded clone; other rows omit it.

>TRBV2|TRBJ2-1|.
ASSRRLAGYNEQF
>TRBV5-6|TRBJ1-1|many
ASSLVQPMNTEAF
>TRBV6-1|TRBJ1-1|.
ASTRQRTEAF
>TRBV6-1|.|.
ASGVAAAGRDEQY
>TRBV7-8|TRBJ2-2|.
ASSFAREAGTGELF
>TRBV11-1|TRBJ2-3|once
ASSLVGGAITDTQY
>TRBV28|TRBJ1-6|.
ASRSTALSSYNSPLH
>TRBV19|TRBJ1-5|once
ASSISTGNQPQH
>TRBV5-8|TRBJ1-5|.
ASSAGTSANQPQH
>TRBV7-9|TRBJ1-4|.
ASSDGQGGEKLF
>TRBV7-8|TRBJ1-6|.
ASSLQGGNSPLH
>TRBV7-6|TRBJ2-7|.
ASSLALASYEQY
>TRBV25-1|TRBJ1-4|.
ASSARGVNEKLF
>TRBV2|TRBJ2-7|once
ASIRDTLSYEQY
>TRBV27|TRBJ2-5|.
ASSLIAATGLETQY
>TRBV6-5|TRBJ2-1|.
ASSNSGGAYNEQF
>TRBV25-1|TRBJ2-5|.
ASSRRGGQETQY
>TRBV7-9|TRBJ1-5|once
ASSPGGTLSNQPQH
>TRBV6-5|TRBJ2-3|.
ASTTGGFADTQY
>TRBV19|TRBJ1-6|.
ASRTGFNSPLH
>TRBV5-1|TRBJ1-5|.
ASSLGDYSNQPQH
>TRBV5-4|TRBJ2-1|.
ASIGQGYNNEQF
>TRBV27|TRBJ2-2|.
ASSLLTGIDGELF
>TRBV10-3|TRBJ1-3|.
AIGFGGPSGNTIY
>TRBV27|TRBJ2-7|few
ASSSLRDTTYEQY
>TRBV6-1|TRBJ2-5|.
ATGTGRGGGETQY
>TRBV6-4|TRBJ2-3|once
ASSQSGTGGTDTQY
>TRBV11-1|TRBJ1-4|.
ASSSDRGKEKLF
>TRBV10-2|TRBJ1-1|.
ASSESWATEAF
>TRBV30|TRBJ2-2|.
AWSVLAGGRYTGELF
>TRBV5-1|TRBJ2-7|.
ASSSTSGGAAYEQY
>TRBV18|TRBJ1-3|.
ASSQSAGAGLSGNTIY
>TRBV7-3|TRBJ2-5|.
ASTILQETQY
>TRBV7-9|TRBJ1-3|.
ASSLMGAGGNTIY
>TRBV4-1|TRBJ1-6|few
ASSQGMLRDSPLH
>TRBV28|TRBJ2-1|.
ASTLGLAGFRPYNEQF
>TRBV7-7|TRBJ1-4|.
ASGWDRRFRANEKLF
>TRBV19|TRBJ1-5|.
ASSKAGQANQPQH
>TRBV30|TRBJ1-5|once
AWRPETGSQPQH
>TRBV5-3|TRBJ2-2|.
ARSLQGCTGELF
>TRBV19|TRBJ2-2|.
ASSIGRTGELF
>TRBV4-1|TRBJ2-1|.
ASSEIAGNEQF
>TRBV6-5|TRBJ1-5|few
ASSDSTGVNQPQH
>TRBV5-1|TRBJ2-5|.
ASSLEPSGGAETQY
>TRBV10-3|TRBJ1-2|.
AISGPDRVDGYT
>TRBV4-1|TRBJ1-5|.
ASSQVGGVDNQPQH
>TRBV18|TRBJ1-1|.
ASSSRRRDTEAF
>TRBV15|TRBJ1-6|.
ATSGGTGGAFLYSPLH
>TRBV28|TRBJ2-7|.
ASSFTGQAYEQY
>TRBV5-8|TRBJ1-2|.
ASLAGGRALWYGYT
>TRBV5-1|TRBJ2-1|.
ASSLAGLADSNEQF
>TRBV11-2|TRBJ2-1|.
ASSQGARSHNEQF
>TRBV7-9|TRBJ2-1|.
ASSGRTGFEYNEQF
>TRBV11-2|TRBJ2-6|.
ASSLLQGAGANVLT
>TRBV6-5|TRBJ2-7|.
ASSPRLSYEQY